The 17 T cell receptor beta chains below were found in one sample sequenced in a study of blood T cells in healthy people across ages. Primers used in a second PCR of roughly 6 to 11 cycles were a sample-barcoded 5' primer and a J-beta primer mix. Using its own MiXCR run on the 5' RACE reads, TCRdb lists one record per CDR3 protein. Of 1 million or so distinct CDR3 sequences in the sample, 20% to 25% were seen once. This same sample was also taken into another study, of T cells of mothers and their children.

Sequencing input: blood. The receptors come from a girl aged 2 to 10 in good health.

This clonotype showed up just a few times. The chain uses TRBV29-1 and TRBJ2-5; unclear D gene. The ends were cut back, 7 bases at V and 3 bases at J, with 6 bases in the middle. Germline V lookup: CDR1 SQVTM, CDR2 ANQGSEA. This CDR3 is 10 amino acids long. The DNA for the CDR3 is TGCAGCGCTGCGGAAGAGACCCAGTACTTC. It is translated as CSAAEETQYF.

A few counts support this clonotype. The chain carries TRBV4-3 and TRBJ2-7; 8 nucleotides line up with TRBD1. The V gene's germline CDR1 is LGHNA and CDR2 YSLEER. The CDR3 contains 15 residues. Trimming at V came to 0 bases and at J to 2 bases, leaving 3 bases not matched to a gene. Written as DNA, the CDR3 is TGCGCCAGCAGCCAAGACCGGACAGGGCCCTACGAGCAGTACTTC. Encoded protein: CASSQDRTGPYEQYF.

Only a few counts were recorded for this clonotype. The gene calls are TRBV11-3 and TRBJ2-5; 10 positions agree with TRBD2. The better agreement between TRBJ2-1 and the DNA end casts doubt on the J call. This CDR3 is built from 14 residues. Germline assignment: CDR1 SGHNT and CDR2 YENEEA. CDR3 coding DNA: TGTGCCAGCAGCCCAGGGGGTAGCGGGGGGACGCAGTTCTTC. Its protein is CASSPGGSGGTQFF.

This clonotype has a handful of counts. V is TRBV5-1 and J is TRBJ2-5; 9 bases line up with TRBD1. J lost 5 bases, V lost 4 bases, and 6 bases had no gene match. The CDR3 is made up of 14 amino acids. Looked up from germline, CDR1 is SGHRS and CDR2 is YFSETQ. The CDR3 spells CASSGGQGVETQYF. CDR3 nucleotides: TGCGCCAGCAGCGGGGGACAGGGAGTCGAGACCCAGTACTTC.

The chain recombines TRBV4-1 with TRBJ2-3; a weak D match, TRBD1 (5 bases). Between the trimmed V and J ends, which lost 3 bases and 2 bases, there was a span of 9 bases. There are 14 residues in the CDR3. The germline gives CDR1 MGHRA, CDR2 YSYEKL. This CDR3 reads CASSHRQTTDTQYF. DNA of the CDR3: TGCGCCAGCAGCCACCGACAGACCACAGATACGCAGTATTTT.

This clonotype was counted between two and nine times. The chain links TRBV20-1 to TRBJ2-3, with 11 bases lining up with TRBD2. The J segment lost 1 base and the V segment lost 7 bases, leaving 7 bases of the junction unmatched. Germline CDR1 is DFQATT and CDR2 is SNEGSKA (reference sequence). The CDR3 length is 15 residues. The CDR3 DNA sequence: TGCAGTGTAACTAGCGGGGGTGCCGGCACAGATACGCAGTATTTT. This gives the protein CSVTSGGAGTDTQYF.

This sequence joins TRBV7-9 and TRBJ1-2; D remains unclear. Germline V lookup: CDR1 SEHNR, CDR2 FQNEAQ (reference sequence). This CDR3 is built from 14 residues. Trimming removed 0 bases at V and 7 bases at J, with 12 bases between. The CDR3 bases are TGTGCCAGCAGCTTAGCCAGAGCCATTAGTGGCTACACCTTC. This translates into CASSLARAISGYTF.

This clonotype was observed many times. V is TRBV2 and J is TRBJ2-5; TRBD1 matches 8 bases. Germline V lookup: CDR1 SNHLY, CDR2 FYNNEI. This CDR3 region has 14 residues. The junction had 6 bases not matched to a gene; V was cut back by 7 bases and J by 2 bases. DNA of the CDR3: TGTGCCAGCAACCAGGACAGGGATCAAGAGACCCAGTACTTC. It yields the protein CASNQDRDQETQYF.

The sample holds a few counts of this clonotype. The chain couples TRBV7-2 to TRBJ2-7; D unclear. The CDR3 consists of 14 residues. CDR1 is SGHTA and CDR2 is FQGNSA in the germline V gene. V was clipped by 6 bases and J by 4 bases, with 16 bases between them. The CDR3 nucleotides are TGTGCCAGCAGTTCCCAACTTGGATTTTACGAGCAGTACTTC. Translated: CASSSQLGFYEQYF.

This clonotype was recorded only once. The CDR3 sequence: CASSYWDRGSPLHF. The CDR3 nucleotides read TGTGCCAGCAGCTATTGGGACAGGGGGTCACCCCTCCACTTT. The chain carries TRBV7-2 and TRBJ1-6; TRBD1 aligns across 11 bases. Germline V lookup: CDR1 SGHTA, CDR2 FQGNSA. V shed 4 bases and J 10 bases; nucleotides not matched to a gene: 3. The CDR3 is made up of 14 amino acids.

The chain is built from TRBV14 and TRBJ2-5, with D hard to call. The J call could be wrong; TRBJ2-7 is a better fit for the DNA end. The CDR3 totals 13 residues. Germline V gene data show CDR1 as SGHDN and CDR2 as FVKESK. CDR3 residues: CASSQVGPVEQYF. Here the CDR3 DNA reads TGTGCCAGCAGCCAAGTTGGGCCAGTCGAGCAGTACTTC.

The chain links TRBV12-3 or TRBV12-4 to TRBJ2-3; D perhaps matches TRBD2 (6 bases). The CDR3 runs 16 residues. The V end was cut by 5 bases, the J end by 2 bases, with 17 bases between. CDR3 loop: CASSQTGEHNTDTQYF. CDR3 sequence (DNA): TGTGCCAGCAGTCAGACGGGGGAGCATAACACAGATACGCAGTATTTT.

This clonotype was recorded a few times. CDR3 sequence (DNA): TGTGCCAGCAGTTCTATGTTAGGTGAAGCTTTCTTT. Translation: CASSSMLGEAFF. This chain links TRBV27 with TRBJ1-1; no clear D. Trimming left V 4 bases short and J 7 bases short, with 10 bases between. Germline CDR1 and CDR2: MNHEY and SMNVEV (reference sequence). CDR3 size: 12 residues.

This clonotype was detected a few times. The chain combines TRBV27 with TRBJ2-7; 10 positions agree with TRBD2. Germline V gene data show CDR1 as MNHEY and CDR2 as SMNVEV (reference sequence). CDR3 size: 15 residues. V trimming: 4 bases; J trimming: 2 bases; junction bases outside the gene matches: 5. This CDR3 reads CASSSPTSGAYEQYF. For the CDR3, the DNA is TGTGCCAGCAGTTCCCCAACTAGCGGGGCCTACGAGCAGTACTTC.

This clonotype was detected only a few times. This chain links TRBV4-3 with TRBJ2-5; D remains unclear. The last part of the DNA fits TRBJ2-7 better; the J call may be wrong. From germline, CDR1 is LGHNA and CDR2 YSLEER. The CDR3 is 14 amino acids. DNA of the CDR3: TGCGCCAGCAGCCAAAGAGTGAGAGCCTACGAGCAGTACTTC. This encodes CASSQRVRAYEQYF.

This clonotype was seen a few times. The V call is TRBV12-3 or TRBV12-4, the J call TRBJ2-5; D gene uncertain. The J call is uncertain, as TRBJ2-1 better fits the DNA end. The CDR3 runs 11 residues. The CDR3 bases are TGTGCCAGCAGTTTTGACCTCGAGCAGTTCTTC. Translated: CASSFDLEQFF.

This clonotype appeared a few times. This chain uses TRBV6-1 with TRBJ1-2; the D is unclear. The CDR3 runs to 16 residues. CDR1 and CDR2 (germline): MNHNS, SASEGT. V lost 6 bases to trimming and J lost 7 bases, with 24 bases between them. The CDR3 sequence: CASSPRGYLTAAGYTF. The CDR3 region has the DNA TGTGCCAGCAGCCCGAGAGGCTACCTAACGGCAGCTGGCTACACCTTC.